This T cell receptor (beta chain) was identified during a study of blood T cell repertoires in COVID-19. Study at large: Donors in the United States, Italy and Spain gave samples during acute or convalescent COVID-19. T cells, B-cell-depleted T cells, or PBMCs provided the cDNA or gDNA that served as material.

This CDR3 region has 16 residues. V shed 4 bases, J shed 2 bases, and the junction held 9 bases outside the gene matches. Per germline, CDR1 SGHNT and CDR2 YYREEE (reference sequence). Authors' data handling: Estimated nucleated cell counts came from reference gene primer amplification. Profiled with immunoSEQ multiplex PCR; TCRdb holds only in-frame clones, not every one. For V, J and clone size, that table is used; D and trimming come from the DNA. The table records tens of thousands of clones, approximately 86% of them present only once. The chain carries TRBV5-4 and TRBJ2-1, with 7 bases that match TRBD2. The TCR comes from a human donor in a cohort sampled during active COVID-19. Sequencing was done on a sample of peripheral blood. CDR3: CASSSMFGRPYNEQFF. Written as DNA, the CDR3 is TGTGCCAGCAGCAGCATGTTCGGGAGGCCCTACAATGAGCAGTTCTTC.